This T cell receptor (beta chain) is drawn from a study of OX40 agonist ivuxolimab in advanced cancers. The study in broad terms: Ivuxolimab was a fully human IgG2 agonistic monoclonal antibody targeting the costimulatory receptor OX40 (CD134). Intravenous ivuxolimab was administered to patients every 2 weeks at six dose levels: 0.01, 0.1, 0.3, 1.5, 3 and 10 mg/kg. Of the roughly 52 dose-escalation patients, hepatocellular carcinoma was present in approximately 20, melanoma in about 15, renal cell carcinoma in 9 and head and neck cancer in 9. A male proportion of nearly 85% and a mean age of around 60 years, ranging from 23 to 79, were recorded for the dose-escalation cohort. Patients were allowed to have had prior anti-PD-1, anti-PD-L1 or anti-CTLA-4 therapy, and 30% to 50% of the dose-escalation patients had previously received checkpoint inhibitors. Three dose-escalation patients achieved partial responses, one with hepatocellular carcinoma and two with cutaneous melanoma. The point of sequencing TCRbeta in the periphery was to test whether ivuxolimab changed TCR sequence diversity and drove clonal T-cell expansion. The paper covers the monotherapy dose-escalation part of the phase I ivuxolimab trial, which included N of about 50 patients. Study-level results and caveats: After ivuxolimab, expanded clones were on average more numerous among CD8+ T cells than among CD4+ T cells. Low levels of normalized T-cell clonal expansion were also shown by some nonresponding patients. In the 0.1-3.0 mg/kg groups, partial responders had among the lowest normalized peripheral clonal expansion, particularly in CD8+ T cells. At doses of 0.1 to 3.0 mg/kg, clonal expansion of both CD4+ and CD8+ T cells in blood was seen between baseline and week 6. The antigen specificity of the peripheral T cells that underwent clonal expansion was not determined.

Genomic DNA was extracted from sorted cells for sequencing of the TCRbeta CDR3 region. The immunoSEQ Assay was used for sequencing of TCRbeta CDR3 regions. TCRdb carries this immuneACCESS record with in-frame sequences only. Its versions omit some clonotypes, under half of them owing to an unresolved V gene in the studies checked, with the rest unexplained. This sample gives about 81,000 clones in total; around 80% of them show up just once. The ten top clones hold approximately 7% of the sample. A remark on this clone: Its antigen has not been determined. One base away there is no much larger clone; base qualities are not given.

The trial excluded patients who had a history of autoimmune disease or were on systemic immunosuppression. In every dose cohort, peripheral blood was drawn for TCR sequencing at baseline, cycle 4 day 1, and cycle 7 day 1. The samples were taken from a phase I, first-in-human, multicenter, open-label dose-escalation trial of ivuxolimab. Adults with locally advanced or metastatic melanoma, renal cell carcinoma, hepatocellular carcinoma or head and neck squamous cell carcinoma were enrolled in the trial. Before TCR sequencing, CD4+ and CD8+ T cells were separately sorted from peripheral blood. The CDR3 holds 17 amino acids from the cysteine to the phenylalanine. Only the CDR3 DNA is retained, 51 bases long and in frame from the first base. A distance of 12 bases separates the germline ends of V and J, which lose 3 bases and 0 bases respectively. CDR1 and CDR2 are read off the germline V gene as MDHEN and SYDVKM.

The V and J segments used are TRBV28 and TRBJ2-6; the D call could be TRBD1 or TRBD2, with each sharing 6 bases. The material was CD4+ or CD8+ T cells sorted from blood, obtained in a trial of the OX40 agonist ivuxolimab. The receptor was derived from an adult with an advanced solid tumor such as melanoma, head and neck, liver or kidney cancer. The CDR3 corresponds to CASSFLGGTSGANVLTF. The DNA sequence reads TGTGCCAGCAGTTTCCTAGGGGGGACCTCTGGGGCCAACGTCCTGACTTTC.